One T cell receptor beta chain is described in this entry. This receptor's antigen is unknown. No base quality values were provided; no much bigger clone lies one nucleotide off. The CDR3 runs 14 amino acids, cysteine and phenylalanine included. Only the CDR3 portion is preserved as DNA: 42 bases, with reading frame beginning at the first base. Trimming costs V 4 bases and J 0 bases, and their ends lie 9 bases apart. The germline V gene encodes CDR1 LNHDA and CDR2 SQIVND (reference sequence). The CDR3 regions of human TCRbeta chains were subjected to immunosequencing. The paper's data handling went like this. TCRs in the repertoires were compared against a reference library of SARS-CoV-2-specific TCRs that had been generated with the MIRA antigen-specificity platform. Breadth meant the fraction of unique TCRs that were SARS-CoV-2-associated, whereas depth meant the fraction of total T cells that were SARS-CoV-2-associated. Using the MIRA data, every spike-specific TCR was mapped to the spike region that the TCR reacted to and assigned to either a CD4 or a CD8 class. Log10-transformed breadth and depth values were compared by one-way ANOVA with Sidak's multiple comparisons tests. TCRdb took this table from immuneACCESS and kept in-frame rearrangements with V and J called. Such tables lack part of the clones; where checked against another copy, unresolved V genes explain under half of the gap, and the rest is unexplained. Clone size and the V and J calls come from that table; the DNA yielded D and trimming. In all, the sample holds around 120,000 clones, and about nine tenths of those were seen once. The ten largest clones take up roughly 2.7% of the sample.

This specimen comes from a study of T cell responses to AZD1222 COVID-19 vaccine (dated by TCRdb to the early 2020s). For the wider study: TCR sequencing was performed for about 250 trial participants, of whom some 200 were given two doses of AZD1222 and some 26 were given two doses of MenACWY control vaccine. Trial participants were enrolled by age into 18-55, 56-69 and 70-plus year subgroups, with around 140, 26 and 57 TCR-sequenced participants respectively. Summary of the overall study and its limitations: Most participants were white British and females outnumbered males, and the authors suggested that clonal diversity may have been underestimated. CD4 TCRs associated with the vaccine covered the entire spike protein, and the dominant responses were in regions 160-218 and 743-854. A significant rise in spike-specific TCR breadth and depth was observed after two AZD1222 doses relative to day 0 and relative to MenACWY recipients. No day 14 peak-response samples were available, so repertoires were characterized only after the peak T cell response. The 56-69-year group was small, and its depth increase did not reach significance, likely because of low power. Conclusions about previously exposed vaccinees are limited because only six or seven AZD1222 recipients were SARS-CoV-2 seropositive at baseline. Nearly half of unique spike-specific TCRs reportedly recognized epitopes outside regions mutated in the B.1.351 and B.1.1.7 variants.

In the paper's terms, the time point label means: about 28 days (+/-7) after the second vaccine dose. AZD1222 recipients with second doses at about 4 weeks or about 12 weeks were pooled, because spike-specific TCR depth and breadth did not differ between schedules. Vaccinee samples were obtained from the UK trials COV001 and COV002, which included a single-blind randomized controlled phase 2/3 trial of AZD1222 (ChAdOx1 nCoV-19) in healthy adults. Trial participant PBMC samples were collected at day 0 and day 28 after the second dose for TCRbeta chain sequencing. The sequencing used peripheral blood, collected 28 days after the second AZD1222 dose. The chain is encoded by TRBV19 joined to TRBJ1-1; too little of a D gene remains to name it. The source is an adult who received the AZD1222 COVID-19 vaccine. The sequenced DNA: TGTGCCAGTAGTAAAGGAGGTATGAACACTGAAGCTTTCTTT. Protein translation: CASSKGGMNTEAFF.